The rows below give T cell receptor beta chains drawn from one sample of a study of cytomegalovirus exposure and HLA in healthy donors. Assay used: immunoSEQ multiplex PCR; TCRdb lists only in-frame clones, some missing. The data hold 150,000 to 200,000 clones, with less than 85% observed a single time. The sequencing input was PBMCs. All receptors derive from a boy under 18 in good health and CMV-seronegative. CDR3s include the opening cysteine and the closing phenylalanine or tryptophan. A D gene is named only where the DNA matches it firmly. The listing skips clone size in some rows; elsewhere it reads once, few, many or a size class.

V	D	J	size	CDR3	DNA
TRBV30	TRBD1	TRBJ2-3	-	CAWTRTGVPDTQYF	TGTGCCTGGACTCGGACAGGGGTTCCAGATACGCAGTATTTT
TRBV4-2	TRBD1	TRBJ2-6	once	CASSQYPPGTGGTGANVLTF	TGTGCCAGCAGCCAATACCCGCCCGGGACAGGGGGCACAGGGGCCAACGTCCTGACTTTC
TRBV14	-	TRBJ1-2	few	CASSPTMTHYGYTF	TGTGCCAGCAGCCCCACCATGACTCACTATGGCTACACCTTC
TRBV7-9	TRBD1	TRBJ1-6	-	CASSHAQGAGSPLHF	TGTGCCAGCAGCCATGCCCAGGGGGCAGGATCACCCCTCCACTTT
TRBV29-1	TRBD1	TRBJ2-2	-	CSVGRGSGTGNTGELFF	TGCAGCGTTGGGAGAGGGTCCGGGACAGGGAACACCGGGGAGCTGTTTTTT
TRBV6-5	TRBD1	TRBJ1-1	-	CASSYDRDLTEAFF	TGTGCCAGCAGTTACGACAGGGATCTCACTGAAGCTTTCTTT
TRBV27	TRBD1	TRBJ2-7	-	CASGRDRAYEQYF	TGTGCCAGCGGCCGGGACAGAGCCTACGAGCAGTACTTC
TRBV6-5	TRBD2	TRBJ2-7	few	CASSYSEREVQYF	TGTGCCAGCAGTTACTCGGAACGGGAGGTGCAGTACTTC
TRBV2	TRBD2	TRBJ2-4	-	CATAGGLAKNIQYF	TGTGCCACGGCGGGGGGACTAGCCAAAAACATTCAGTACTTC
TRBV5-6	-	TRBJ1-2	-	CASSPIFGDNYGYTF	TGTGCCAGCAGCCCTATATTCGGGGATAACTATGGCTACACCTTC
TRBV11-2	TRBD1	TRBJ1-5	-	CASSPGGGNQPQHF	TGTGCCAGCAGCCCAGGGGGAGGCAATCAGCCCCAGCATTTT
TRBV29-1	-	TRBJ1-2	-	CSVEGGVGHNYGYTF	TGCAGCGTTGAAGGTGGAGTCGGACACAACTATGGCTACACCTTC
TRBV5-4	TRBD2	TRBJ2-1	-	CASTPRTSGASSYNEQFF	TGTGCCAGCACACCCCGGACTAGCGGGGCGAGCTCCTACAATGAGCAGTTCTTC
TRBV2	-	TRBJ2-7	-	CASSATGISYEQYF	TGTGCCAGCAGTGCGACGGGTATCTCCTACGAGCAGTACTTC
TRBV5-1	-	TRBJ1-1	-	CASSLAGANTEAFF	TGCGCCAGCAGCTTGGCTGGGGCGAACACTGAAGCTTTCTTT
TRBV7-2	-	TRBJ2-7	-	CASSKQGRSYEQYF	TGTGCCAGCAGTAAACAGGGACGCTCCTACGAGCAGTACTTC
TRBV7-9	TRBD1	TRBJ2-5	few	CASSRAGTGGETQYF	TGTGCCAGCAGCCGGGCCGGGACAGGGGGAGAGACCCAGTACTTC
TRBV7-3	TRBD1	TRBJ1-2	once	CASSLTQGANEGYTF	TGTGCCAGCAGCTTAACACAGGGGGCGAATGAAGGCTACACCTTC
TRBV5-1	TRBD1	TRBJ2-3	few	CASSWKWDSLGSTDTQYF	TGCGCCAGCAGCTGGAAATGGGACAGCCTTGGAAGCACAGATACGCAGTATTTT
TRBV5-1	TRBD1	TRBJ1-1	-	CASSFQGAVGTEAFF	TGCGCCAGCAGCTTCCAGGGGGCTGTTGGCACTGAAGCTTTCTTT
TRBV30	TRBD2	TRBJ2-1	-	CAWTPGLAGFEQFF	TGTGCCTGGACCCCGGGACTAGCGGGTTTTGAGCAGTTCTTC
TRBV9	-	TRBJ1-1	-	CASSSGQRQSTEAFF	TGTGCCAGCAGCTCCGGACAGAGACAGAGCACTGAAGCTTTCTTT
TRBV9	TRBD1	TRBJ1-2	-	CASSVGQGSYGYTF	TGTGCCAGCAGCGTAGGACAGGGAAGCTATGGCTACACCTTC
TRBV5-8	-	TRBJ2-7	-	CASSPRRAEQYF	TGTGCCAGCAGCCCGAGGAGGGCCGAGCAGTACTTC
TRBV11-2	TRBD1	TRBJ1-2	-	CASSPLRTGGEGYTF	TGTGCCAGCAGCCCACTCCGGACAGGGGGCGAAGGCTACACCTTC
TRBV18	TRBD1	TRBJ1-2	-	CASSPRGQEDGYTF	TGTGCCAGCTCACCGAGAGGACAGGAGGATGGCTACACCTTC
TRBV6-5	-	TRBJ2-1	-	CASRRPGGMGNEQFF	TGTGCCAGCAGGCGTCCTGGCGGGATGGGAAATGAGCAGTTCTTC
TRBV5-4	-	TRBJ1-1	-	CASSAGFGSPEAFF	TGTGCCAGCAGCGCGGGCTTTGGGAGCCCTGAAGCTTTCTTT
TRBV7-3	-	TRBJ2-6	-	CASSVGAASSGANVLTF	TGTGCCAGCAGCGTCGGTGCGGCCTCCTCTGGGGCCAACGTCCTGACTTTC
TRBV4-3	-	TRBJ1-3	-	CASSRSPAGNTIYF	TGCGCCAGCAGCCGCTCGCCGGCTGGAAACACCATATATTTT
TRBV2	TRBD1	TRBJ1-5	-	CASSQGARQPQHF	TGTGCCAGCAGTCAGGGGGCCCGGCAGCCCCAGCATTTT
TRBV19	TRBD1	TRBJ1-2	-	CASTRQGFRNYGYTF	TGTGCCAGTACTAGACAGGGGTTTCGTAACTATGGCTACACCTTC